This TCR beta chain was documented in a study of blood T cell repertoires in COVID-19. Germline CDR1 and CDR2: MNHEY and SVGEGT. The CDR3 spans 15 residues. V lost 2 bases and J lost 2; bases outside the gene matches: 0. Clones were sequenced by immunoSEQ multiplex PCR, and TCRdb holds only the in-frame ones, with some missing. The sample contains about 320,000 clones, almost 85% of which appear only once. The clonotype comes from a human donor in a cohort sampled during active COVID-19. This chain uses TRBV6-2 or TRBV6-3 with TRBJ2-6; TRBD2 aligns across 7 bases. Sample: peripheral blood. The CDR3 is CASSYGGAGANVLTF. The CDR3 nucleotides are TGTGCCAGCAGTTACGGGGGGGCTGGGGCCAACGTCCTGACTTTC.